Below are 32 T cell receptor beta chains sequenced from a single sample in a study of T cell responses to AZD1222 COVID-19 vaccine. TCRdb's table, derived via immunoSEQ multiplex PCR, lists solely in-frame clones and lacks some. Here the sample spans some 110,000 clones, around 89% being singletons. The sample was peripheral blood, taken 28 days after the second AZD1222 dose. Receptors originate from an adult who received the AZD1222 COVID-19 vaccine.

About this clone: One end of the junction does not line up with germline, which may come from a read error. This chain links TRBV29-1 with TRBJ2-2; D is unresolved. CDR1 and CDR2 (germline): SQVTM, ANQGSEA. The CDR3 extends over 12 amino acids. CDR3 protein: CSVESNPGELFF. CDR3 bases: TGCAGCGTTGAATCGAACCCCGGGGAGCTGTTTTTT.

This chain connects TRBV6-1 to TRBJ2-2; D gene unclear. Germline V gene sequence: CDR1 MNHNS, CDR2 SASEGT. The CDR3 is 16 amino acids. Trimming removed 4 bases from V and 5 bases from J, with 17 bases in between. CDR3 sequence: CASSGHLTSKTGELFF. In nucleotides, the CDR3 is TGTGCCAGCAGTGGACATTTAACCAGTAAGACCGGGGAGCTGTTTTTT.

V usage is TRBV19 and J usage is TRBJ2-3; TRBD2 agrees at 12 bases. The CDR3 covers 18 residues. Germline assignment: CDR1 LNHDA and CDR2 SQIVND (reference sequence). Trimming took 2 bases from V and 5 from J; bases not matched to a gene: 11. The chain's CDR3 is CASSITRLAGAVGDTQYF. CDR3 sequence (DNA): TGTGCCAGTAGTATAACTCGACTAGCGGGAGCGGTGGGAGATACGCAGTATTTT.

This chain uses TRBV11-3 with TRBJ2-5; 8 nucleotides align to TRBD2. V shed 5 bases and J 6 bases; nucleotides not matched to a gene: 5. The CDR3 has 13 amino acids. The germline V gene encodes CDR1 SGHNT and CDR2 YENEEA. CDR3 sequence: CASSPSGGKTQYF. The CDR3 DNA sequence: TGTGCCAGCAGCCCATCGGGGGGGAAGACCCAGTACTTC.

This clone occurred a few times. The rearrangement uses TRBV7-6 and TRBJ2-7; 8 bases are shared with TRBD2. Losses at the gene ends were 2 bases for V and 7 bases for J; bases not matched to a gene: 10. The CDR3 loop spans 15 amino acids. Germline assignment: CDR1 SGHVS and CDR2 FNYEAQ. In DNA, the CDR3 is TGTGCCAGCAGCTTAAGGACGGGAGGGCCGCGTGAGCAGTACTTC. Amino acids: CASSLRTGGPREQYF.

The V gene is TRBV5-6, the J gene TRBJ1-1; tentative D call: TRBD1 (5 bases). V lost 2 bases and J 4 bases, leaving 6 bases between the germline ends. CDR1 is SGHDT, CDR2 YYEEEE, per germline. The CDR3 length is 12 residues. The CDR3 DNA reads TGTGCCAGCAGCTTTGGGGGCACTGAAGCTTTCTTT. It translates to CASSFGGTEAFF.

The V gene is TRBV18, the J gene TRBJ2-1; 10 bases match TRBD2. The ends lost 0 bases at V and 9 bases at J; junction bases unmatched: 5. The CDR3 has 15 residues. Looked up from germline, CDR1 is KGHSH and CDR2 is LQKENI. CDR3: CASSPPLAGAIEQFF. In nucleotides, the CDR3 is TGTGCCAGCTCACCACCCCTAGCGGGAGCTATTGAGCAGTTCTTC.

The sample holds a few counts of this clone. CDR3 sequence reads: CASSLARGAHEQYF. CDR3 sequence (DNA): TGTGCCAGCAGCTTAGCCAGGGGGGCCCACGAGCAGTACTTC. V is TRBV11-2 and J is TRBJ2-7, with D perhaps matching TRBD1 (7 bases). CDR1 is SGHAT, CDR2 FQNNGV, per germline. There are 14 residues in the CDR3. The V end was cut by 1 base, the J end by 5 bases, with 12 bases between.

This clone was counted a few times. This chain joins TRBV15 and TRBJ2-1; D gene uncertain. The CDR3 has 16 residues. Per germline, CDR1 LNHNV and CDR2 YYDKDF (reference sequence). V was trimmed by 4 bases and J by 0 bases, leaving 13 bases between them. CDR3 DNA: TGTGCCACCAGCACCCTGACACCGAGCTCCTACAATGAGCAGTTCTTC. Encoded protein: CATSTLTPSSYNEQFF.

Remarks on this clone: Mismatch with germline at one junction end may stem from a read error. V gene TRBV7-2 combines with J gene TRBJ2-7; D tentatively reads TRBD1 or TRBD2 (6 bases each). Germline V CDR1 and CDR2: SGHTA, FQGNSA. The CDR3 spans 14 residues. For the CDR3, the DNA is TGTGCCAGCAGCTTAGTAGGGGGGCCCGGACTGGCCTATTTC. The encoded protein is CASSLVGGPGLAYF.

This clone was detected a few times. The chain joins TRBV6-1 to TRBJ1-6; no clear D. V gave up 1 base and J gave up 9 bases, with 10 bases separating them. This CDR3 has 14 amino acids. Germline V gene lookup returns CDR1 MNHNS and CDR2 SASEGT. The CDR3 region has the DNA TGTGCCAGCAGTGAAGTGGCACCGTCTTCACCCCTCCACTTT. This sequence encodes CASSEVAPSSPLHF.

The rearrangement joins TRBV7-2 to TRBJ2-7, with TRBD2 matching over 10 bases. The CDR3 totals 15 residues. Per germline, CDR1 SGHTA and CDR2 FQGNSA. The J segment lost 0 bases and the V segment lost 5 bases, leaving 4 bases of the junction unmatched. CDR3 nucleotides: TGTGCCAGCAGCGAGACTAGCGGGTTCTCCTACGAGCAGTACTTC. Amino acids: CASSETSGFSYEQYF.

This chain connects TRBV20-1 to TRBJ2-1; 7 bases are a match to TRBD2. The CDR3 loop spans 11 amino acids. With 5 bases clipped from V and 13 bases from J, the junction kept 8 bases outside the gene matches. The germline gives CDR1 DFQATT, CDR2 SNEGSKA (reference sequence). In DNA form, the CDR3 reads TGCAGTGCTTTGGCTAGGACTAGACAGTTCTTC. Amino acid sequence: CSALARTRQFF.

The CDR3 spells CASSLVAGGITDTQYF. CDR3 DNA sequence: TGTGCCAGCAGCTTAGTAGCGGGGGGGATCACAGATACGCAGTATTTT. V and J are TRBV7-8 and TRBJ2-3; 11 bases agree with TRBD2. Germline CDR1 SGHVS, CDR2 FQNEAQ. V was clipped by 1 base and J by 2 bases; unmatched bases: 2. The CDR3 length is 16 residues.

This chain uses TRBV5-1 with TRBJ1-2; 7 bases fit TRBD1. The CDR3 covers 14 residues. With V trimmed by 4 bases and J by 8 bases, 11 bases remained unmatched. The germline CDR1 and CDR2 sequences are SGHRS and YFSETQ. The CDR3 nucleotides are TGCGCCAGCAGCATGACAGGGAGAACTAACGGCTACACCTTC. The encoded protein is CASSMTGRTNGYTF.

This rearrangement joins TRBV6-1 to TRBJ1-4; tentative D call: TRBD1 (6 bases). Trimming shortened V by 2 bases and J by 6 bases, and 13 bases separated the two germline ends. This CDR3 comprises 15 residues. The germline V gene encodes CDR1 MNHNS and CDR2 SASEGT. CDR3 in amino acids: CASSERGGAHEKLFF. CDR3 nucleotides: TGTGCCAGCAGTGAACGCGGGGGGGCCCATGAAAAACTGTTTTTT.

V and J are TRBV18 and TRBJ1-4; unclear D gene. Germline V gene sequence: CDR1 KGHSH, CDR2 LQKENI. The CDR3 length is 15 residues. The germline V and J ends were trimmed by 3 bases and 8 bases, with 16 bases remaining between them. CDR3 sequence reads: CASSPLPLVSEKLFF. As DNA, the CDR3 is TGTGCCAGCTCACCGCTCCCCCTGGTGAGCGAAAAACTGTTTTTT.

This clone has just a few counts. The CDR3 coding sequence is TGTGCCAGCGCAGAGGACAGGGGGCTATTTGGCTACACCTTC. This sequence encodes CASAEDRGLFGYTF. This rearrangement joins TRBV28 to TRBJ1-2; 11 bases are shared with TRBD1. The V gene's germline CDR1 is MDHEN and CDR2 SYDVKM. The CDR3 is made up of 14 amino acids. V trimming: 8 bases; J trimming: 7 bases; junction bases outside the gene matches: 9.

The DNA for the CDR3 is TGCGCCAGCAGCCCGCCTGCGCCAGCGGGGTCCTACGAGCAGTACTTC. This encodes CASSPPAPAGSYEQYF. V gene TRBV4-1 combines with J gene TRBJ2-7, with 7 bases aligning to TRBD2. Germline V gene lookup returns CDR1 MGHRA and CDR2 YSYEKL. V trimming: 4 bases; J trimming: 1 base; junction bases outside the gene matches: 10. The CDR3 runs to 16 residues.

The chain links TRBV9 to TRBJ1-5; D gene unclear. Germline CDR1 is SGDLS and CDR2 is YYNGEE. V lost 0 bases and J lost 4, with 8 bases in between. CDR3 length: 14 residues. CDR3 DNA: TGTGCCAGCAGCGTAGGGGGTCAGAATCAGCCCCAGCATTTT. This translates into CASSVGGQNQPQHF.

This chain links TRBV5-5 with TRBJ1-5; D unclear. CDR1 SGHKS and CDR2 YYEKEE come from the germline V gene (reference sequence). Trimming pared 2 bases from V and 5 bases from J, leaving 8 bases between. CDR3 length equals 13 residues. CDR3 residues: CASSFSGDQPQHF. CDR3 bases: TGTGCCAGCAGCTTTTCCGGGGATCAGCCCCAGCATTTT. Looking up the rest from reference TRBV5-5 and TRBJ1-5 gives the full variable domain: DAGVTQSPTHLIKTRGQQVTLRCSPISGHKSVSWYQQVLGQGPQFIFQYYEKEERGRGNFPDRFSARQFPNYSSELNVNALLLGDSALYLCASSFSGDQPQHFGDGTRLSIL.

The chain recombines TRBV15 with TRBJ1-5; D is unclear. CDR3 length: 17 residues. The V gene lost 4 bases and the J gene lost 0 bases, with 16 bases spanning the gap. CDR1 and CDR2 (germline): LNHNV, YYDKDF (reference sequence). The CDR3 region has the DNA TGTGCCACCAGCACCGAGGCGGGAATTTATAGCAATCAGCCCCAGCATTTT. Translating gives CATSTEAGIYSNQPQHF.

The rearrangement joins TRBV6-5 to TRBJ2-3, with unresolved D. The V and J ends lost 2 bases and 4 bases respectively, with 7 bases between them. This CDR3 has 13 amino acids. The germline CDR1 and CDR2 sequences are MNHEY and SVGAGI. The DNA for the CDR3 is TGTGCCAGCAGTTACAGGGTAGCAGATACGCAGTATTTT. It codes for CASSYRVADTQYF.

The CDR3 is CASSYSQLEGETQYF. The CDR3 DNA is TGTGCCAGCAGTTACTCGCAGCTAGAAGGGGAGACCCAGTACTTC. This rearrangement joins TRBV6-5 to TRBJ2-5, with unresolved D. Deletions cut 0 bases from V and 5 bases from J, with 13 bases between. The CDR3 runs 15 residues. Germline V gene sequence: CDR1 MNHEY, CDR2 SVGAGI.

This rearrangement joins TRBV2 to TRBJ1-2; D perhaps matches TRBD1 (6 bases). The CDR3 has 14 amino acids. V was cut by 0 bases and J by 8 bases, with 13 bases left in between. Per germline, CDR1 SNHLY and CDR2 FYNNEI. CDR3: CASSEAQGTIGYTF. The DNA for the CDR3 is TGTGCCAGCAGTGAAGCGCAGGGGACGATAGGCTACACCTTC.

The chain uses TRBV3-1 (or the pseudogene TRBV3-2) and TRBJ2-1; the D gene is possibly TRBD1 (6 bases). Germline CDR1 and CDR2: LGHDT and YNNKEL (reference sequence). V was pared by 4 bases and J by 7 bases, with 11 bases between. The CDR3 loop spans 13 amino acids. Here the CDR3 reads CASSLTGTNEQFF. The CDR3 DNA sequence: TGTGCCAGCAGCCTTACCGGGACAAATGAGCAGTTCTTC.

V and J are TRBV7-2 and TRBJ2-7, with TRBD1 matching 10 bases. The junction had 8 bases not matched to a gene; V was cut back by 5 bases and J by 4 bases. This CDR3 is built from 15 residues. The germline gives CDR1 SGHTA, CDR2 FQGNSA. CDR3 sequence: CASSPRTGGEYEQYF. The CDR3 nucleotides read TGTGCCAGCAGCCCTCGGACAGGGGGTGAGTACGAGCAGTACTTC.

The J gene is TRBJ2-7, the V gene TRBV10-3; a possible D gene is TRBD1 (5 bases). This CDR3 contains 19 residues. V dropped 4 bases and J dropped 0 bases, with 25 bases sitting between them. CDR1 is ENHRY, CDR2 SYGVKD, per germline. CDR3 residues: CAISGPSHIGASDSYEQYF. The DNA for the CDR3 is TGTGCCATCAGTGGCCCATCCCATATAGGGGCGAGTGACTCCTACGAGCAGTACTTC.

The chain links TRBV24-1 to TRBJ2-7; D is undetermined. The CDR3 has 12 residues. Trimming left V 4 bases short and J 4 bases short, with 7 bases between. Germline-derived CDR1 and CDR2 are KGHDR and SFDVKD. The CDR3 protein is CATSEGTYEQYF. The CDR3 DNA sequence: TGTGCCACCAGTGAGGGTACTTACGAGCAGTACTTC.

This clone was seen only once. DNA for the CDR3: TGTGCCAGCGGCGGGATCCAAGAGACCCAGTACTTC. It codes for CASGGIQETQYF. The chain recombines TRBV28 with TRBJ2-5; TRBD2 might be the D (6 bases). V gave up 8 bases and J gave up 1 base, with 8 bases separating them. Germline lookup yields CDR1 MDHEN and CDR2 SYDVKM. The length of the CDR3 is 12 residues.

V is TRBV3-1 (or the pseudogene TRBV3-2) and J is TRBJ1-1; D unclear. This CDR3 region has 15 residues. The germline V gene encodes CDR1 LGHDT and CDR2 YNNKEL (reference sequence). The V gene lost 3 bases and the J gene lost 3 bases, with 14 bases spanning the gap. The CDR3 nucleotides are TGTGCCAGCAGCCACCTAATGGGTGTTTACACTGAAGCTTTCTTT. This gives the protein CASSHLMGVYTEAFF.

The J gene is TRBJ1-2, the V gene TRBV6-6; D is possibly TRBD1 (6 bases). The length of the CDR3 is 16 residues. CDR1 and CDR2 (germline): MNHNY, SVGAGI (reference sequence). V dropped 4 bases and J dropped 1 base, with 16 bases sitting between them. The CDR3: CASSSEDRLYNYGYTF. CDR3 DNA sequence: TGTGCCAGCAGTTCGGAGGACAGACTCTATAACTATGGCTACACCTTC.